The clone carrying this T cell receptor beta chain has just a few counts. What it recognizes is unknown. This record belongs to a study of beta chain features in type 1 diabetes. Study-level background: All of the samples together had roughly 110 million sorted cells examined. Findings and limits, study-wide: Diminished insertions and augmented deletions at VDJ junctions characterized type 1 diabetes patients.

J gave up 4 bases and V 3 bases, and 16 bases lay outside the gene matches. This CDR3 is built from 20 residues. Germline V CDR1 and CDR2: SGDLS, YYNGEE. Sequenced material consisted of expressed TCRB transcripts (all of the isolated RNA was reverse transcribed). Sequencing used immunoSEQ multiplex PCR; TCRdb keeps in-frame clones, though not all of them. Of 400,000 to 550,000 clones detected, roughly 11% appear once; the ten largest clones hold over 0.04%. This receptor was obtained from a woman aged 18-29 years in good health. The chain employs TRBV9 and TRBJ2-1; 13 nucleotides line up with TRBD2. The sequenced material came from naive CD4+ T cells from blood. The CDR3 bases are TGTGCCAGCAGCGGGCTCGGGACTAGCGGGATCGAGAGGTCTTACAATGAGCAGTTCTTC. Translated, it gives CASSGLGTSGIERSYNEQFF.